Listed below are T cell receptor beta chains from one sample, sequenced in a study of T-cell reconstitution after alpha-beta-depleted transplantation in children. TCRdb ran MiXCR on the PCR reads and lists one entry per CDR3 protein. Found here are a few hundred thousand distinct CDR3 sequences, 12% of them singletons; the top ten hold about 5.4%. Source: PBMCs from the stem cell graft donor, taken from the stem cell graft. Receptors were obtained from a human donor who donated a stem cell graft to a child with combined immunodeficiency. Each CDR3 is given with its conserved first and last residue. Fields, in order: V gene, clone size, D gene, J gene, CDR3 protein, CDR3 DNA. A D gene is named only where the DNA matches it firmly. Only part of the rows carry a size: once, few, many, or a class if the clone is expanded.

V: TRBV12-3/TRBV12-4
size: many
D: -
J: TRBJ2-1
CDR3: CASSFQGTYNEQFF
DNA: TGTGCCAGCAGTTTCCAGGGCACCTACAATGAGCAGTTCTTC

V: TRBV4-2
size: -
D: -
J: TRBJ1-6
CDR3: CASSQELTQPNSPLHF
DNA: TGTGCCAGCAGCCAAGAGTTAACCCAACCTAATTCACCCCTCCACTTT

V: TRBV29-1
size: many
D: TRBD2
J: TRBJ2-7
CDR3: CSVELGTSLSYEQYF
DNA: TGCAGCGTTGAGCTTGGGACTAGTCTCTCCTACGAGCAGTACTTC

V: TRBV6-1
size: -
D: -
J: TRBJ2-1
CDR3: CASSDRESDNEQFF
DNA: TGTGCCAGCAGTGACCGGGAGAGCGACAATGAGCAGTTCTTC

V: TRBV12-3/TRBV12-4
size: -
D: -
J: TRBJ2-7
CDR3: CASSLALGSNYEQYF
DNA: TGTGCCAGCAGTTTAGCGCTGGGTAGTAACTACGAGCAGTACTTC

V: TRBV20-1
size: few
D: TRBD2
J: TRBJ2-5
CDR3: CSAINPGGQETQYF
DNA: TGCAGTGCCATAAACCCGGGGGGCCAAGAGACCCAGTACTTC

V: TRBV7-2
size: few
D: -
J: TRBJ2-1
CDR3: CASSLVSSPENEQFF
DNA: TGTGCCAGCAGCTTAGTATCTTCCCCAGAAAATGAGCAGTTCTTC

V: TRBV7-6
size: few
D: TRBD1
J: TRBJ2-3
CDR3: CASSRRTGRTDTQYF
DNA: TGTGCCAGCAGCCGTAGGACAGGGAGGACAGATACGCAGTATTTT

V: TRBV5-8
size: few
D: -
J: TRBJ2-1
CDR3: CASSPRGGVGYNEQFF
DNA: TGTGCCAGCAGCCCTAGGGGGGGCGTGGGGTACAATGAGCAGTTCTTC

V: TRBV3-1
size: many
D: -
J: TRBJ2-7
CDR3: CASSQERDISKIYEQYF
DNA: TGTGCCAGCAGCCAAGAACGGGACATTTCGAAGATTTACGAGCAGTACTTC

V: TRBV20-1
size: few
D: -
J: TRBJ1-5
CDR3: CSARDEKPGNQPQHF
DNA: TGCAGTGCTAGAGATGAGAAACCTGGCAATCAGCCCCAGCATTTT